This entry lists 17 T cell receptor beta chains sequenced from one sample in a study of blood T cell repertoires in COVID-19. Here immunoSEQ multiplex PCR was the method, and the copy in TCRdb shows in-frame clones only, minus some. The sample records approximately 170,000 clones, about 90% being singletons. Sequencing was carried out using peripheral blood. The source is a woman aged 60 to 75 with COVID-19, enrolled during active disease.

The table lists this clone with a count of one. The chain couples TRBV30 to TRBJ2-3; 10 bases line up with TRBD2. The germline V gene encodes CDR1 GTSNPN and CDR2 SVGIG (reference sequence). Germline trimming cut 2 bases from V and 5 bases from J; bases unmatched to any gene: 7. The CDR3 length is 15 residues. CDR3 nucleotides: TGTGCCTGGAGTTGGCTAGCGGGAGTTAGAGATACGCAGTATTTT. As protein: CAWSWLAGVRDTQYF.

The rearrangement links TRBV27 to TRBJ2-1, with TRBD2 identical over 14 bases. The V gene end was trimmed by 2 bases and the J gene end by 2 bases; junction bases not matched to a gene: 8. CDR3 length equals 19 residues. Germline V gives CDR1 MNHEY, CDR2 SMNVEV (reference sequence). CDR3 loop: CASSLGLAGGWQPYNEQFF. The CDR3 DNA is TGTGCCAGCAGTTTAGGACTAGCGGGAGGCTGGCAGCCCTACAATGAGCAGTTCTTC.

This clone showed up just once. The V call is TRBV28, the J call TRBJ2-1, with D hard to call. The CDR3 has 14 amino acids. Germline CDR1 is MDHEN and CDR2 is SYDVKM. V was cut by 1 base and J by 1 base, with 5 bases left in between. This chain's CDR3 is CASSLSSSYNEQFF. The CDR3 region has the DNA TGTGCCAGCAGTTTATCCAGTTCCTACAATGAGCAGTTCTTC. Looking up the rest from reference TRBV28 and TRBJ2-1 gives the full variable domain: DVKVTQSSRYLVKRTGEKVFLECVQDMDHENMFWYRQDPGLGLRLIYFSYDVKMKEKGDIPEGYSVSREKKERFSLILESASTNQTSMYLCASSLSSSYNEQFFGPGTRLTVL.

This chain links TRBV5-1 with TRBJ2-5, with TRBD2 matching over 9 bases. The CDR3 totals 14 residues. CDR1 and CDR2 from the germline V gene are SGHRS and YFSETQ. V lost 2 bases and J lost 5; bases outside the gene matches: 4. The CDR3 loop is CASSFGLARETQYF. The CDR3 DNA reads TGCGCCAGCAGCTTCGGACTAGCGCGGGAGACCCAGTACTTC.

The chain has TRBV6-6 and TRBJ1-1, with D unclear. CDR3 length: 14 amino acids. The V gene's germline CDR1 is MNHNY and CDR2 SVGAGI (reference sequence). The V gene lost 0 bases and the J gene lost 5 bases, with 10 bases spanning the gap. Here the CDR3 reads CASSYSLSVTEAFF. CDR3 sequence (DNA): TGTGCCAGCAGTTACTCGTTGTCGGTGACTGAAGCTTTCTTT.

The V and J genes are TRBV11-3 and TRBJ2-7, with D tentatively TRBD2 (5 bases). CDR3 length: 17 residues. V was shortened by 1 base and J by 2 bases, with 18 bases between the two germline ends. From germline, CDR1 is SGHNT and CDR2 YENEEA. The CDR3 here is CASSLGTTLGLTYEQYF. The CDR3, as DNA: TGTGCCAGCAGCTTAGGGACGACACTTGGACTCACCTACGAGCAGTACTTC.

The chain couples TRBV28 to TRBJ1-2; D not resolved. With 2 bases removed from V and 5 bases from J, the gap between germline ends came to 12 bases. Per germline, CDR1 MDHEN and CDR2 SYDVKM. The CDR3 extends over 14 amino acids. This CDR3 is CASSLSLQPYGYTF. CDR3 sequence (DNA): TGTGCCAGCAGTTTAAGCCTACAGCCTTATGGCTACACCTTC.

This chain links TRBV19 with TRBJ1-5, with 7 bases fitting TRBD1. J was trimmed by 7 bases and V by 5 bases; bases with no gene match: 17. This CDR3 is built from 17 residues. In germline, CDR1 is LNHDA, CDR2 SQIVND (reference sequence). CDR3 nucleotides: TGTGCCAGTAGTCATCCGACAGGGAGTGTCCAAGAACAGCCCCAGCATTTT. Amino acids: CASSHPTGSVQEQPQHF.

The genes are TRBV6-6 and TRBJ2-3; no definite D call. Germline assignment: CDR1 MNHNY and CDR2 SVGAGI (reference sequence). Trimming shortened V by 7 bases and J by 3 bases, and 11 bases separated the two germline ends. The CDR3 covers 13 residues. The chain's CDR3 is CASKPQWTDTQYF. The DNA for the CDR3 is TGTGCCAGCAAGCCCCAATGGACAGATACGCAGTATTTT.

The chain uses TRBV7-2 and TRBJ1-2, with 8 bases lining up with TRBD1. Germline V gives CDR1 SGHTA, CDR2 FQGNSA. The CDR3 loop spans 14 amino acids. Trimming at V came to 5 bases and at J to 6 bases, leaving 8 bases not matched to a gene. For the CDR3, the DNA is TGTGCCAGCAGCCCCCGCAGGGGGCAAAATGGCTACACCTTC. Amino acids: CASSPRRGQNGYTF.

This chain uses TRBV11-1 with TRBJ1-1; 9 bases align to TRBD1. Germline CDR1 and CDR2: SGHAT and FQDESV (reference sequence). The CDR3 is made up of 14 amino acids. Unmatched junction bases numbered 7, after V lost 5 bases and J lost 6 bases. The chain's CDR3 is CASSPGQGSSEAFF. The CDR3 region has the DNA TGTGCCAGCAGCCCAGGACAGGGGAGTTCTGAAGCTTTCTTT.

The V gene is TRBV30, the J gene TRBJ1-5, with a tentative D call TRBD1 (5 bases). V was clipped by 0 bases and J by 7 bases, with 10 bases between them. From germline, CDR1 is GTSNPN and CDR2 SVGIG (reference sequence). The CDR3 has 13 amino acids. CDR3 protein: CAWSVGGSQPQHF. CDR3 coding DNA: TGTGCCTGGAGTGTGGGGGGGTCCCAGCCCCAGCATTTT.

The chain combines TRBV15 with TRBJ1-4; tentatively, D is TRBD1 (5 bases). There are 13 residues in the CDR3. Germline CDR1 reads LNHNV; CDR2 reads YYDKDF (reference sequence). V was trimmed by 3 bases and J by 7 bases, leaving 9 bases between them. DNA of the CDR3: TGTGCCACCAGCAGGGGGGGTGTTGAAAAACTGTTTTTT. Translation: CATSRGGVEKLFF.

The chain joins TRBV6-2 or TRBV6-3 to TRBJ2-3, with a possible D match to TRBD2 (5 bases). Trimming left V 0 bases short and J 2 bases short, with 18 bases between. Germline loops: CDR1 MNHEY, CDR2 SVGEGT. The CDR3 has 18 amino acids. CDR3 sequence: CASSYSNVRRTHTDTQYF. CDR3 bases: TGTGCCAGCAGTTACTCGAACGTGCGGAGGACCCACACAGATACGCAGTATTTT.

The genes are TRBV3-1 (or the pseudogene TRBV3-2) and TRBJ2-7, with D unclear. The CDR3 contains 12 residues. V was cut by 8 bases and J by 4 bases, with 12 bases left in between. Germline V CDR1 and CDR2: LGHDT, YNNKEL (reference sequence). Here the CDR3 DNA reads TGTGCCAGCTCGGGTCTCTTATACGAGCAGTACTTC. This codes for CASSGLLYEQYF.

This chain's CDR3 is CASSGTGTNQPQHF. The DNA of the CDR3 is TGTGCCAGCAGCGGAACAGGGACGAATCAGCCCCAGCATTTT. The rearrangement uses TRBV9 and TRBJ1-5; D is possibly TRBD1 (6 bases). This CDR3 has 14 residues. V dropped 3 bases and J dropped 4 bases, with 11 bases sitting between them. CDR1 and CDR2 from the germline V gene are SGDLS and YYNGEE.

The V and J genes are TRBV19 and TRBJ1-4, with D possibly matching TRBD1 (6 bases). Germline V lookup: CDR1 LNHDA, CDR2 SQIVND (reference sequence). Trimming pared 9 bases from V and 2 bases from J, leaving 13 bases between. The CDR3 sequence is 14 residues long. CDR3 DNA: TGTGCCAGCGCTACAGGGTCGACTAATGAAAAACTGTTTTTT. This encodes CASATGSTNEKLFF.